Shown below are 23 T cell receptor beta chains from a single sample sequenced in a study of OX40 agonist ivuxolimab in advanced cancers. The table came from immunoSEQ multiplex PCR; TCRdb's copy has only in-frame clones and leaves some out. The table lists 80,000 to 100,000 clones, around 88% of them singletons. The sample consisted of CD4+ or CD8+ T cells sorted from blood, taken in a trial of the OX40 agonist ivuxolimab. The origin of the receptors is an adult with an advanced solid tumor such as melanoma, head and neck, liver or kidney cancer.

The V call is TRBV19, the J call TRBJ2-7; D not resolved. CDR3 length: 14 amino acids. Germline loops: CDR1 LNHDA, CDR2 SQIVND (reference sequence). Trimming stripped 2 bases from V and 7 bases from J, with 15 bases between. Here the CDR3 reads CASSIKSGPLEQYF. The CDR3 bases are TGTGCCAGTAGTATAAAATCGGGCCCTCTAGAGCAGTACTTC.

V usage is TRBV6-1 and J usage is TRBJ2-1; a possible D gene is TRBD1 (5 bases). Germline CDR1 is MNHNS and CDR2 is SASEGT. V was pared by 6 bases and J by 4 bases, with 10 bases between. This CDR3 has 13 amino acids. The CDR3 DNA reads TGTGCCAGCAGGAGACAGAGTTACAATGAGCAGTTCTTC. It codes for CASRRQSYNEQFF.

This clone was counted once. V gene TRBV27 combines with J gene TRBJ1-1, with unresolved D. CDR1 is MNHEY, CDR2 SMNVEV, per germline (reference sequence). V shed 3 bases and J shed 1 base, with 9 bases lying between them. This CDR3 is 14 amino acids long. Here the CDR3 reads CASSLGIENTEAFF. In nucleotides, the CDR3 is TGTGCCAGCAGTTTGGGTATCGAGAACACTGAAGCTTTCTTT.

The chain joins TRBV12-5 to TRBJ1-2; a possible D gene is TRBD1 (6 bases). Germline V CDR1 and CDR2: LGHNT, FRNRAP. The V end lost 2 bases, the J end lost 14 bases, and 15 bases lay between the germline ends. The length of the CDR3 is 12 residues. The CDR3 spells CASGLSTGILTF. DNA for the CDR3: TGTGCTAGTGGTTTGTCCACAGGGATCCTGACCTTC.

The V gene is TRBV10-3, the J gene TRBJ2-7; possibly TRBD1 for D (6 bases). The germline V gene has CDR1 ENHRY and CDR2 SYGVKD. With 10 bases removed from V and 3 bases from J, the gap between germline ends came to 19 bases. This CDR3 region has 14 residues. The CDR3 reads CATAAGDLGYEQYF. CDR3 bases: TGTGCCACCGCCGCAGGGGATTTGGGCTACGAGCAGTACTTC.

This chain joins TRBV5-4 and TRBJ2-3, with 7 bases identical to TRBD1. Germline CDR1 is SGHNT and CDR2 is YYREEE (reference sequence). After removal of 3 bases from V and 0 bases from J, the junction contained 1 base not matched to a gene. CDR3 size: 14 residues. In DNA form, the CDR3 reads TGTGCCAGCAGCTCCAGGGGGAGCACAGATACGCAGTATTTT. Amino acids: CASSSRGSTDTQYF.

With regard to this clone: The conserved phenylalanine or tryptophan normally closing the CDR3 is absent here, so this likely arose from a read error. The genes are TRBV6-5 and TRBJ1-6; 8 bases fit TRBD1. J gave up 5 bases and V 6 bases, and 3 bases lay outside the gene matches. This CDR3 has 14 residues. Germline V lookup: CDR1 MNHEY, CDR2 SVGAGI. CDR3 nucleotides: TGTGCCAGCAGACAGGGACAGGATAATTCACCCCTCCACCTT. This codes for CASRQGQDNSPLHL.

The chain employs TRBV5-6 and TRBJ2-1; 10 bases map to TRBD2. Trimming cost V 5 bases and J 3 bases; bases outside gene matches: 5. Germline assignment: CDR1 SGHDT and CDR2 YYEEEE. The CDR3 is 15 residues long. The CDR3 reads CASSKTSGVYNEQFF. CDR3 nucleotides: TGTGCCAGCAGTAAAACTAGCGGGGTCTACAATGAGCAGTTCTTC.

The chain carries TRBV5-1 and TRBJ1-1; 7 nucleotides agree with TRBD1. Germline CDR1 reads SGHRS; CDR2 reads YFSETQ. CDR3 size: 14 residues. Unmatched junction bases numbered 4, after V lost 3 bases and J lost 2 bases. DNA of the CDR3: TGCGCCAGCAGCTGGGACAGTCGAAACACTGAAGCTTTCTTT. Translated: CASSWDSRNTEAFF.

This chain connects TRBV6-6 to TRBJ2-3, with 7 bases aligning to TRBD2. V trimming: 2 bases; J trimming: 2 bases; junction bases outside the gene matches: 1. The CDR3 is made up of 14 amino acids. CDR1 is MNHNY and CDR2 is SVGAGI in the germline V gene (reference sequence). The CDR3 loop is CASSYGTNTDTQYF. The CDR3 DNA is TGTGCCAGCAGTTACGGGACTAACACAGATACGCAGTATTTT.

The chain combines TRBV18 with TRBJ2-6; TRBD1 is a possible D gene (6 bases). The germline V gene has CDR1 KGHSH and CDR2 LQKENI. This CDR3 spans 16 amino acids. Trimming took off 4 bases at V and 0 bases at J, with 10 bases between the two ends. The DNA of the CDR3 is TGTGCCAGCTCACGGCCAGGGGACTCTGGGGCCAACGTCCTGACTTTC. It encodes CASSRPGDSGANVLTF.

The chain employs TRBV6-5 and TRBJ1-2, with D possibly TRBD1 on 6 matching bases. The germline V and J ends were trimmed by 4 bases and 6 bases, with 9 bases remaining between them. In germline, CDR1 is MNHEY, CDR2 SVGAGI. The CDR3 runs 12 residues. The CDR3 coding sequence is TGTGCCAGCAGTTTCAACAGGGATGGCTACACCTTC. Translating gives CASSFNRDGYTF.

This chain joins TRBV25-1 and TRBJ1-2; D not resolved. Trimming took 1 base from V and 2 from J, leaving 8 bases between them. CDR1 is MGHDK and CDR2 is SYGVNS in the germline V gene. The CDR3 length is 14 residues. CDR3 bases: TGTGCCAGCAGTGAATTCGCCGGGAACTATGGCTACACCTTC. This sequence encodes CASSEFAGNYGYTF.

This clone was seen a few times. The chain's CDR3 is CASIPGQGFLADQPQHF. As DNA, the CDR3 is TGTGCCAGCATTCCGGGACAGGGCTTTTTAGCGGATCAGCCCCAGCATTTT. The chain links TRBV28 to TRBJ1-5; 9 bases agree with TRBD1. The CDR3 sequence is 17 residues long. V was pared by 7 bases and J by 5 bases, with 15 bases of the junction left unmatched. Germline V CDR1 and CDR2: MDHEN, SYDVKM.

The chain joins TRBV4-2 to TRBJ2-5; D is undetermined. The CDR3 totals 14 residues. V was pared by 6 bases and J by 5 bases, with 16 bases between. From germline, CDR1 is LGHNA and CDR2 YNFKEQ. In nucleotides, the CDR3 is TGTGCCAGCAGGGCTTTGCCCCTTGAGGAGACCCAGTACTTC. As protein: CASRALPLEETQYF.

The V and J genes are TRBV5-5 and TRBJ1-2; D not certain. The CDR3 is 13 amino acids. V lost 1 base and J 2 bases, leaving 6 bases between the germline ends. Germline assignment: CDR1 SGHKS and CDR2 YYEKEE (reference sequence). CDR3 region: CASSLTQNYGYTF. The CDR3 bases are TGTGCCAGCAGCTTGACACAGAACTATGGCTACACCTTC. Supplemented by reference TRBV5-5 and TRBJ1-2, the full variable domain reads DAGVTQSPTHLIKTRGQQVTLRCSPISGHKSVSWYQQVLGQGPQFIFQYYEKEERGRGNFPDRFSARQFPNYSSELNVNALLLGDSALYLCASSLTQNYGYTFGSGTRLTVV.

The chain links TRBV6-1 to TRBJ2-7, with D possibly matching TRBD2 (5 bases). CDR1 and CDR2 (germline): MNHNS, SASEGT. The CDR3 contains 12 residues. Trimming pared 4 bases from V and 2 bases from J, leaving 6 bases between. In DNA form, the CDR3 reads TGTGCCAGCAGTGGGGAGCCCTACGAGCAGTACTTC. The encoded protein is CASSGEPYEQYF.

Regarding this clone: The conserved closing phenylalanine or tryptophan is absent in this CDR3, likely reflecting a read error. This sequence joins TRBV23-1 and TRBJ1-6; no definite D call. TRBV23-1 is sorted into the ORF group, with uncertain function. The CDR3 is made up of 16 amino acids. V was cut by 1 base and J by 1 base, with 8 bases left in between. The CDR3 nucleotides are TGCGCCAGCAGTCAATTCCGGGGATCCTATAATTCACCCCTCCACCTT. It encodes CASSQFRGSYNSPLHL.

The CDR3, as DNA: TGTGCCAGCAGCCCCGGGGGCACCGTTAATGAAAAACTGTTTTTT. Protein: CASSPGGTVNEKLFF. This chain joins TRBV7-9 and TRBJ1-4; tentatively, D is TRBD1 (6 bases). The CDR3 is 15 residues long. The germline CDR1 and CDR2 sequences are SEHNR and FQNEAQ (reference sequence). Trimming pared 5 bases from V and 4 bases from J, leaving 14 bases between.

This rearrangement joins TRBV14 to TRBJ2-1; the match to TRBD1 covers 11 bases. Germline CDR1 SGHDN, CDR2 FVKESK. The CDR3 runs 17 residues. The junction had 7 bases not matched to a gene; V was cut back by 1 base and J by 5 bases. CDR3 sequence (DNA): TGTGCCAGCAGCCAAGCTATCCGGGGACAGGGGGACAATGAGCAGTTCTTC. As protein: CASSQAIRGQGDNEQFF.

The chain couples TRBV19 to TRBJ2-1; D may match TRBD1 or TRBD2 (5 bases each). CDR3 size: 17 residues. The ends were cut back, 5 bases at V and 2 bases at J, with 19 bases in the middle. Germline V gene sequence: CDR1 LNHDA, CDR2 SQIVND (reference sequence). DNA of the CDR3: TGTGCCAGTAGTGCTCAGGGAGTCACGATACCCTACAATGAGCAGTTCTTC. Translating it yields CASSAQGVTIPYNEQFF.

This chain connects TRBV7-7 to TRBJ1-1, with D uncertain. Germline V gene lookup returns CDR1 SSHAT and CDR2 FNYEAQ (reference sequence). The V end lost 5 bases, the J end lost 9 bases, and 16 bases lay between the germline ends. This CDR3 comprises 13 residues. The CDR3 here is CASSRERSGKAFF. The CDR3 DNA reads TGTGCCAGCAGCCGAGAGAGGTCGGGAAAAGCTTTCTTT. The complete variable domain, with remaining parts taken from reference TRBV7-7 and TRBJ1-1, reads GAGVSQSPRYKVTKRGQDVTLRCDPISSHATLYWYQQALGQGPEFLTYFNYEAQPDKSGLPSDRFSAERPEGSISTLTIQRTEQRDSAMYRCASSRERSGKAFFGQGTRLTVV.

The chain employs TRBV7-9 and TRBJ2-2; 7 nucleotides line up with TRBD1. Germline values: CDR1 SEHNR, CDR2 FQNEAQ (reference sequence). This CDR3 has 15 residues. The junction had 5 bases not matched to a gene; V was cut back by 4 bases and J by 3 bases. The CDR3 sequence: CASSSRQGYTGELFF. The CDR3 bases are TGTGCCAGCAGCTCTAGACAGGGTTACACCGGGGAGCTGTTTTTT.